The TCR beta chain under discussion was sequenced for a study of tumor and adjacent non-tumor tissue in lung cancer. Across the whole study: There were fewer than 15 adenocarcinoma, a couple of squamous cell carcinoma and 1 small cell lung cancer cases. On average, productive TCRbeta reads reached a few million per sample.

About this clonotype itself: What it binds is not known. One end of the junction is discordant with germline, which a read error may explain.

TCRbeta libraries were built with three rounds of nested PCR, modified from ARM-PCR. TCRdb ran MiXCR on the multiplex PCR reads and lists one entry per CDR3 protein. The sample contains around 74,000 distinct CDR3 sequences, approximately 68% of which appear only once. No cell sorting was done before RNA was extracted from the tissue. Study conclusions and caveats: Patients with more diverse tumor TCRs had worse survival.

The CDR3 is 12 residues long. Germline assignment: CDR1 MNHEY and CDR2 SVGEGT. The sequence derives from a woman between 65 and 79 years old with non-small cell lung cancer. The V and J genes are TRBV6-2 or TRBV6-3 and TRBJ1-2; tentative D call: TRBD1 (5 bases). Sequences were obtained from lung tumor tissue. CDR3 loop: CASNRGTDGFTF. DNA for the CDR3: TGTGCCAGTAATCGGGGGACGGATGGCTTCACCTTC.